The source of this TCR beta chain is a study of regulatory T cells in long-lasting Graves disease. Study as a whole: Positive TSH receptor antibodies alongside over 5 years of antithyroid drugs were what marked Graves' disease as persistent. Overall study results and limits: The persistent group shared about 2,700 public clonotypes, more than the approximately 890 shared by new patients.

Time point defined: persistent/refractory GD, antithyroid drugs over 5 years with positive TRAb. The TCR library was prepared using RNA isolated from PBMCs. The patients included were those that came from an endocrinology department in Xi'an, China. This clonotype was counted a few times. The antigen is unknown. The germline gives CDR1 MDHEN, CDR2 SYDVKM. V lost 5 bases, J lost 3 bases, and 16 bases lay in between. This CDR3 has 16 residues. Construction of the TCR beta libraries employed iRepertoire HTBI primers in conjunction with Arm-PCR of CDR3 regions. Each CDR3 protein gets one entry after TCRdb re-called the multiplex PCR reads with MiXCR. This sample carries a few hundred thousand distinct CDR3 sequences, 20% to 25% of them seen once, and the ten largest clones take 6.5% to 9%.

Sequenced material: peripheral blood mononuclear cells (PBMCs), taken when the disease was refractory, from a patient treated with antithyroid drugs. This chain connects TRBV28 to TRBJ1-4; D is ambiguous. This sequence was found in a female donor with Graves disease. The CDR3 DNA is TGTGCCAGCAGTCCCCTCGGGATGCAGGCTAATGAAAAACTGTTTTTT. Translated: CASSPLGMQANEKLFF.